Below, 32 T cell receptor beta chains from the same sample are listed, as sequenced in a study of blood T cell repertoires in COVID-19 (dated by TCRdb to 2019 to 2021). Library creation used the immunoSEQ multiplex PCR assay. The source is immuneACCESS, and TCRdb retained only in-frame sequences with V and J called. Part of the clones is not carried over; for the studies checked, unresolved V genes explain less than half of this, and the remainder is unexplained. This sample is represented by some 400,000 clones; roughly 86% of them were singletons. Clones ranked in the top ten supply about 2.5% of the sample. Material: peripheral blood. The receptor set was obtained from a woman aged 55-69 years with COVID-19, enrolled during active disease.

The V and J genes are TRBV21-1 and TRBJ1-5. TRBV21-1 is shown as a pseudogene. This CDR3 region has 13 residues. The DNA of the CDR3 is TGTGCCAGCAGCACCGAGAAGAATCAGCCCCAGCATTTT. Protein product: CASSTEKNQPQHF.

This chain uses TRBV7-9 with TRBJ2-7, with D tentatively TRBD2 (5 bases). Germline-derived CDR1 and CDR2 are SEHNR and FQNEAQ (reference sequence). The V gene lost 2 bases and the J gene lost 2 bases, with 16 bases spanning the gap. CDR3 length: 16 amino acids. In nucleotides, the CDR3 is TGTGCCAGCAGCTTAAGTTCGGGGTGGAGCCCCTACGAGCAGTACTTC. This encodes CASSLSSGWSPYEQYF.

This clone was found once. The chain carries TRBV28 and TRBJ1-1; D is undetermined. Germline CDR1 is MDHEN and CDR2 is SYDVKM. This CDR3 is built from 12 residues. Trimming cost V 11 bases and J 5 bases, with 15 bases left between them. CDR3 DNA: TGTGCCTCGGAGGGCAGCAGGACTGAAGCTTTCTTT. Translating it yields CASEGSRTEAFF.

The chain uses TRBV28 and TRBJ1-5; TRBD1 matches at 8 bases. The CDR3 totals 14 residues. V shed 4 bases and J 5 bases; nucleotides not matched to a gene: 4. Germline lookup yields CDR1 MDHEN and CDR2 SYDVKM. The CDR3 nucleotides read TGTGCCAGCAGTTCCTCAGGGGGCTATCAGCCCCAGCATTTT. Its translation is CASSSSGGYQPQHF.

The CDR3 DNA follows: TGCAGTGCTAGTCCCGGCAGGGTGTCTGGAAACACCATATATTTT. This gives the protein CSASPGRVSGNTIYF. V gene TRBV20-1 combines with J gene TRBJ1-3, with D possibly being TRBD1 (5 bases). The germline V and J ends were trimmed by 3 bases and 1 base, with 13 bases remaining between them. Germline V CDR1 and CDR2: DFQATT, SNEGSKA (reference sequence). CDR3 length equals 15 residues.

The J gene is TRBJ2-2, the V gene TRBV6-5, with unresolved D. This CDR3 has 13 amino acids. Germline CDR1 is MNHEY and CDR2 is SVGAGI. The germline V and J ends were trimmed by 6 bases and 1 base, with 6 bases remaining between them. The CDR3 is CASRQENTGELFF. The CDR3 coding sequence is TGTGCCAGCAGGCAGGAGAACACCGGGGAGCTGTTTTTT.

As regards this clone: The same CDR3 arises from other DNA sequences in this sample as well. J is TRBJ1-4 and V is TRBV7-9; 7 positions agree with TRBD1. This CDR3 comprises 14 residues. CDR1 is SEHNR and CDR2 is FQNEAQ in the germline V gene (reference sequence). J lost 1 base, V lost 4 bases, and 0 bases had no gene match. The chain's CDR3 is CASSWTGTNEKLFF. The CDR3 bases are TGTGCCAGCAGCTGGACAGGAACTAATGAAAAACTGTTTTTT.

CDR3 DNA: TGTGCCAGCAGCCTCTCCGGGACAGGGGGTAAGACTGAAGCTTTCTTT. This translates into CASSLSGTGGKTEAFF. V and J are TRBV4-2 and TRBJ1-1; 11 bases agree with TRBD1. Germline V CDR1 and CDR2: LGHNA, YNFKEQ. V was pared by 4 bases and J by 5 bases, with 9 bases of the junction left unmatched. The CDR3 is 16 residues long.

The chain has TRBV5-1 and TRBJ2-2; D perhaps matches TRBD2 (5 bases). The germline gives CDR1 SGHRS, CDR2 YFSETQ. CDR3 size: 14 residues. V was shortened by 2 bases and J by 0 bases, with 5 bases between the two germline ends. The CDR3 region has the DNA TGCGCCAGCAGCTTCGGGACGAACACCGGGGAGCTGTTTTTT. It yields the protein CASSFGTNTGELFF.

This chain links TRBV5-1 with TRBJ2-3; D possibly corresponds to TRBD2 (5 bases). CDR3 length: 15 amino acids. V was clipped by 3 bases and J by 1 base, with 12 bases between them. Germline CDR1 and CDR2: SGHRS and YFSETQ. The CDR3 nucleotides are TGCGCCAGCAGCTCCCAACTAGTAGGCACAGATACGCAGTATTTT. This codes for CASSSQLVGTDTQYF.

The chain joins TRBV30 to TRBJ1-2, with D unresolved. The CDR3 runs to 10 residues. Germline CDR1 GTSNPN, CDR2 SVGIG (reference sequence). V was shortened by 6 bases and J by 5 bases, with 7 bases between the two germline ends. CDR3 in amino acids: CACVSYGYTF. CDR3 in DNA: TGTGCCTGCGTCAGTTATGGCTACACCTTC.

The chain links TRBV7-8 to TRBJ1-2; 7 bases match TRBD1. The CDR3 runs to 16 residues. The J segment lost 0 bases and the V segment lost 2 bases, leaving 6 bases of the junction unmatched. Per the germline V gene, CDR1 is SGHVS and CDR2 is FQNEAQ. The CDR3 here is CASSLFTGTANYGYTF. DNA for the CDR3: TGTGCCAGCAGCTTATTCACAGGGACAGCTAACTATGGCTACACCTTC.

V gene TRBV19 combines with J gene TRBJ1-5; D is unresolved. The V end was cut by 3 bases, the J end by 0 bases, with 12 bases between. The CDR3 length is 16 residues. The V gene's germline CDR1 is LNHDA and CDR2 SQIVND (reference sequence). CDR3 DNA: TGTGCCAGTAGTATTAGAGGGCTGAGTAGCAATCAGCCCCAGCATTTT. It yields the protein CASSIRGLSSNQPQHF. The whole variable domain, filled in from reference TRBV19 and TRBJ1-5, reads DGGITQSPKYLFRKEGQNVTLSCEQNLNHDAMYWYRQDPGQGLRLIYYSQIVNDFQKGDIAEGYSVSREKKESFPLTVTSAQKNPTAFYLCASSIRGLSSNQPQHFGDGTRLSIL.

CDR3 in amino acids: CASKRQGRLSNQPQHF. Here the CDR3 DNA reads TGTGCCAGCAAACGACAGGGGAGACTGAGCAATCAGCCCCAGCATTTT. The V and J genes are TRBV5-8 and TRBJ1-5; 8 positions agree with TRBD1. The CDR3 consists of 16 residues. The V gene's germline CDR1 is SGHTS and CDR2 YDEGEE. Germline trimming cut 6 bases from V and 1 base from J; bases unmatched to any gene: 9.

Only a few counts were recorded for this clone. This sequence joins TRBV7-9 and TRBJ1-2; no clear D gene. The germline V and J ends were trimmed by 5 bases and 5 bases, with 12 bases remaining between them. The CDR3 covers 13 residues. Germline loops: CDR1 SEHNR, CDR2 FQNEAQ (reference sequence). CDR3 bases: TGTGCCAGCAGCCGGGAGTCCCCTTATGGCTACACCTTC. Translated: CASSRESPYGYTF.

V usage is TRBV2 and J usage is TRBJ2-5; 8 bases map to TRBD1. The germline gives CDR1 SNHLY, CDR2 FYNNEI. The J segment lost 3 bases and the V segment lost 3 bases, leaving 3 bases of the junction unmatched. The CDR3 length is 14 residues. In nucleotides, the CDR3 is TGTGCCAGCAGTGAGGACAGGGTTGAAGAGACCCAGTACTTC. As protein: CASSEDRVEETQYF.

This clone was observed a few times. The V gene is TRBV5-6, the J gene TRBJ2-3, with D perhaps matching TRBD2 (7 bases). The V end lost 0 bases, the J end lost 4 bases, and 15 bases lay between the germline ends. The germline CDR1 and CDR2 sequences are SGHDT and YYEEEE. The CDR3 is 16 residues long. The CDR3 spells CASSLDLQGGADTQYF. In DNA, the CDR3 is TGTGCCAGCAGCTTGGATTTACAGGGAGGGGCAGATACGCAGTATTTT.

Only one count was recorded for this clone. The CDR3 here is CASSVGTSPGYTF. The DNA of the CDR3 is TGTGCCAGCAGCGTGGGGACTTCCCCAGGCTACACCTTC. The chain joins TRBV5-8 to TRBJ1-2, with a tentative D call TRBD1 (5 bases). The CDR3 is 13 amino acids. Trimming stripped 4 bases from V and 8 bases from J, with 15 bases between. Germline V gives CDR1 SGHTS, CDR2 YDEGEE.

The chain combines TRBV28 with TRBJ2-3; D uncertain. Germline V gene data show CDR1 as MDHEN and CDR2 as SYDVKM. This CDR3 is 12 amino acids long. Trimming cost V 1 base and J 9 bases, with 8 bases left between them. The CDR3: CASSLLVATQYF. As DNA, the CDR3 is TGTGCCAGCAGTTTATTGGTCGCGACGCAGTATTTT.

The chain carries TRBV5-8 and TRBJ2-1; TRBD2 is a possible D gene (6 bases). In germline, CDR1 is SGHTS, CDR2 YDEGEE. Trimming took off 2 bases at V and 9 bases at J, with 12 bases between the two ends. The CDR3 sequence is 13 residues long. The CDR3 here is CASSLSLATEQFF. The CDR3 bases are TGTGCCAGCAGCTTAAGCCTAGCGACTGAGCAGTTCTTC.

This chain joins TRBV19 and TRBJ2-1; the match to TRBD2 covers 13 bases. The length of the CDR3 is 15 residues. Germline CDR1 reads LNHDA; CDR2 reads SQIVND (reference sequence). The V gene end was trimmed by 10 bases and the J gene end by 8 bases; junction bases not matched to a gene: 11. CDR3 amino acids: CATRRRTSGGDEQFF. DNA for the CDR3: TGTGCCACCCGCCGCCGGACTAGCGGGGGAGATGAGCAGTTCTTC.

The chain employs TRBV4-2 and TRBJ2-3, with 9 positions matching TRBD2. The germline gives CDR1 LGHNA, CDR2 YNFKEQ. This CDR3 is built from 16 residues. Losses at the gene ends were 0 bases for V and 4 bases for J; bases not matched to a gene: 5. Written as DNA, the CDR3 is TGTGCCAGCAGCCAAGAAGCAGCGGGGGGAGCAGATACGCAGTATTTT. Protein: CASSQEAAGGADTQYF.

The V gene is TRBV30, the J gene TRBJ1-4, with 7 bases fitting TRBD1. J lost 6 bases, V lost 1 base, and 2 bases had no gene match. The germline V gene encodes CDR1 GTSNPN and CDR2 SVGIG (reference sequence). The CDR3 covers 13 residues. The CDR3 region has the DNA TGTGCCTGGAGTGGAGACAGGGATGAAAAACTGTTTTTT. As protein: CAWSGDRDEKLFF.

CDR3 loop: CASRPRTGIDNQPQHF. CDR3 DNA: TGTGCCAGCAGGCCCAGGACAGGGATTGACAATCAGCCCCAGCATTTT. The chain uses TRBV6-6 and TRBJ1-5, with TRBD1 matching over 8 bases. The junction had 10 bases not matched to a gene; V was cut back by 6 bases and J by 3 bases. This CDR3 has 16 amino acids. Germline loops: CDR1 MNHNY, CDR2 SVGAGI (reference sequence).

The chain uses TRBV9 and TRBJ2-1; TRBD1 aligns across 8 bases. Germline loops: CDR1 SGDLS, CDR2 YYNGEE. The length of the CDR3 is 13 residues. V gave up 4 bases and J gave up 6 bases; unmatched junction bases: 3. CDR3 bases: TGTGCCAGCAGCCCAGGGGGCGGCAATGAGCAGTTCTTC. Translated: CASSPGGGNEQFF.

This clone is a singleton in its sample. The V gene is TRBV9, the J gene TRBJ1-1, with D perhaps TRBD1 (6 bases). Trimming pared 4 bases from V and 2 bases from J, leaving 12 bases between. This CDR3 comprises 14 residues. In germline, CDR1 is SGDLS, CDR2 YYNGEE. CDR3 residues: CASSNRQVNTEAFF. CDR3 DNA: TGTGCCAGCAGCAACAGACAGGTTAACACTGAAGCTTTCTTT.

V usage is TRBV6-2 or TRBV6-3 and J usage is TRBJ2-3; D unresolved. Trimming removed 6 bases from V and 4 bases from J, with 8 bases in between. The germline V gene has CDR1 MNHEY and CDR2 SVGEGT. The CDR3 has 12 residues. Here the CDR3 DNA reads TGTGCCAGCAGCCCCCGCGCAGATACGCAGTATTTT. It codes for CASSPRADTQYF.

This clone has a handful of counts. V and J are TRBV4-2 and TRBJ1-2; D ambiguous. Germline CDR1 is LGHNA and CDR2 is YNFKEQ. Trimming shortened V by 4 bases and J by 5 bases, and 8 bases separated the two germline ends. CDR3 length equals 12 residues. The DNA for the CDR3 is TGTGCCAGCAGCCCAAACATGTATGGCTACACCTTC. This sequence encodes CASSPNMYGYTF.

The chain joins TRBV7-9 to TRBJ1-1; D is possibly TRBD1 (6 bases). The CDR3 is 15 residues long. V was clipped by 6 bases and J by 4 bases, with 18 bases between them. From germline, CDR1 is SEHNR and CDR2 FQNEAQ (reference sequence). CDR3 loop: CASREPAGGLTEAFF. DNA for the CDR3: TGTGCCAGCAGAGAACCGGCCGGGGGGCTCACTGAAGCTTTCTTT.

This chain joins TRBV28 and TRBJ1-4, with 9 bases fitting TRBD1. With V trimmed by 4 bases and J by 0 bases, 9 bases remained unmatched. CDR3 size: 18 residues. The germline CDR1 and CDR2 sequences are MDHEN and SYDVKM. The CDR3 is CASSSWTGVSPTNEKLFF. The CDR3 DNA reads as TGTGCCAGCAGTTCATGGACAGGGGTATCCCCAACTAATGAAAAACTGTTTTTT.

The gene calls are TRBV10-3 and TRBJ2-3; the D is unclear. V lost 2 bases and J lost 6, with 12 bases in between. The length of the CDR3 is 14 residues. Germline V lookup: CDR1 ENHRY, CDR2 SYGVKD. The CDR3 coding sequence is TGTGCCATCAGTGAGCAAAGCCACCGGGATACGCAGTATTTT. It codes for CAISEQSHRDTQYF.

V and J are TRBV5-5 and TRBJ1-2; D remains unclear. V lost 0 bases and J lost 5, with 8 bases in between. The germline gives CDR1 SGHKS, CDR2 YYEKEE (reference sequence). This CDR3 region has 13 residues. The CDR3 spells CASSLGRVYGYTF. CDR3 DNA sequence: TGTGCCAGCAGCTTGGGACGGGTATATGGCTACACCTTC.